This T cell receptor beta chain was sequenced for a study of regulatory T cells in long-lasting Graves disease. Study observations and caveats: Persistent disease samples used TRBV28, TRBJ1-2 and TRBJ2-5 preferentially.

This clonotype was seen repeatedly, ten times or more. Antigen unknown. Building the TCR beta libraries relied on iRepertoire HTBI primers, and CDR3 regions underwent Arm-PCR. TCRdb re-derived calls from the multiplex PCR reads in MiXCR, one entry per CDR3 protein. This sample yields roughly 250,000 distinct CDR3 sequences, of which around 18% are seen a single time; 14% belongs to the top ten. The germline CDR1 and CDR2 sequences are SGHRS and YFSETQ. The V and J ends lost 7 bases and 10 bases, in that order; junction bases with no gene match: 13. The CDR3 sequence is 15 residues long. The time point here: newly diagnosed GD, antithyroid drugs for less than 3 months. PBMC-derived RNA was used for the TCR library. The same data also contributed to another study, on T cells in Graves' hyperthyroidism and ophthalmopathy. This second study notes: Patients counted as stable if ophthalmopathy did not develop within 18 months.

This chain joins TRBV5-1 and TRBJ2-1, with TRBD2 matching 11 bases. The TCR sequence derives from a woman aged 30 to 39 with Graves disease. The input for sequencing was peripheral blood mononuclear cells (PBMCs), taken at new diagnosis, from a patient treated with antithyroid drugs. CDR3 loop: CASESSSGGSQEQFF. DNA for the CDR3: TGCGCCAGCGAATCTTCTAGCGGGGGGAGTCAGGAGCAGTTCTTC. Based on the CDR3 plus reference TRBV5-1 and TRBJ2-1, the full variable domain is KAGVTQTPRYLIKTRGQQVTLSCSPISGHRSVSWYQQTPGQGLQFLFEYFSETQRNKGNFPGRFSGRQFSNSRSEMNVSTLELGDSALYLCASESSSGGSQEQFFGPGTRLTVL.